The 2 T cell receptor beta chains below all came from one sample that was sequenced in a study of shared clonotypes between healthy human individuals. Measured with immunoSEQ multiplex PCR; TCRdb has only the in-frame clones, and not every one. The sample includes roughly 2 million clones, 90% to 96% seen only once; the top ten take 0.13%. Specimen: naive CD4+ T cells sorted from blood. The subset is: CD45RA+ positively selected. The receptor set was obtained from a man aged 18 to 35 in good health.

V usage is TRBV19 and J usage is TRBJ1-6; 8 bases match TRBD1. Germline V CDR1 and CDR2: LNHDA, SQIVND (reference sequence). Trimming took 7 bases from V and 6 from J; bases not matched to a gene: 8. This CDR3 contains 15 residues. The CDR3 here is CASTSTGASNSPLHF. The CDR3 DNA is TGTGCCAGTACTTCGACAGGGGCGAGTAATTCACCCCTCCACTTT.

The J gene is TRBJ2-7, the V gene TRBV7-6, with 8 bases matching TRBD2. The V gene's germline CDR1 is SGHVS and CDR2 FNYEAQ. The V gene end was trimmed by 8 bases and the J gene end by 3 bases; junction bases not matched to a gene: 6. The CDR3 totals 13 residues. CDR3 in amino acids: CASGRGAGYEQYF. Written as DNA, the CDR3 is TGTGCCAGCGGGCGGGGGGCAGGCTACGAGCAGTACTTC.